Listed here are 28 T cell receptor beta chains from one sample, sequenced in a study of metastatic and nonmetastatic thyroid tumors. TCRdb re-clonotyped the PCR reads through MiXCR. The sample records about 16,000 clones, roughly a quarter being singletons. Patients were all untreated before their thyroid surgery. Source material: adjacent normal tissue. The receptors were gathered from a female donor with papillary thyroid cancer or a benign thyroid nodule (not recorded which). Some clones in this sample may be carry-over from other donors' samples.

V usage is TRBV6-1 and J usage is TRBJ2-5; D might be TRBD1 (5 bases). CDR3 length: 16 amino acids. In germline, CDR1 is MNHNS, CDR2 SASEGT. The germline V and J ends were trimmed by 2 bases and 1 base, with 14 bases remaining between them. The CDR3 nucleotides read TGTGCCAGCAGTGAAAGGGGTGGTGAATTCCAAGAGACCCAGTACTTC. This translates into CASSERGGEFQETQYF.

This clone was counted once. Compared with germline, one end of the junction differs, possibly owing to a read error. The chain recombines TRBV4-2 with TRBJ1-5, with 11 bases that match TRBD1. The CDR3 contains 19 residues. Looked up from germline, CDR1 is LGHNA and CDR2 is YNFKEQ. As DNA, the CDR3 is TGTGCCAGCAGCCCCGCCGGGACAGGGGGGGCAACTAGCAATCATCCCCATCATTTT. Its protein product is CASSPAGTGGATSNHPHHF.

The chain couples TRBV20-1 to TRBJ2-7; 11 bases agree with TRBD2. Germline V gives CDR1 DFQATT, CDR2 SNEGSKA (reference sequence). CDR3 length equals 13 residues. Trimming at V came to 6 bases and at J to 3 bases, leaving 4 bases not matched to a gene. CDR3 sequence reads: CSAKLAGVYEQYF. DNA of the CDR3: TGCAGTGCGAAACTAGCGGGAGTCTACGAGCAGTACTTC.

This clone was picked up a small number of times. The junction departs from germline at one end; a sequencing error may be responsible. The chain is built from TRBV27 and TRBJ1-2, with 7 bases lining up with TRBD1. The CDR3 length is 15 residues. In germline, CDR1 is MNHEY, CDR2 SMNVEV (reference sequence). CDR3 residues: CASSPAGTANHGYTF. The CDR3 DNA follows: TGTGCCAGCAGTCCTGCCGGGACAGCTAACCATGGCTACACCTTC.

In its sample, this clone was seen many times. V gene TRBV12-3 or TRBV12-4 combines with J gene TRBJ1-1, with TRBD1 matching over 7 bases. Losses at the gene ends were 6 bases for V and 6 bases for J; bases not matched to a gene: 7. CDR3 length: 13 amino acids. Here the CDR3 reads CASSVRGYAEAFF. CDR3 DNA sequence: TGTGCCAGCAGCGTCAGGGGGTATGCTGAAGCTTTCTTT.

This clone was recorded a few times. The junction departs from the called germline gene at one end, perhaps through a read error. V gene TRBV6-1 combines with J gene TRBJ1-6; D unclear. This CDR3 has 14 residues. CDR1 is MNHNS and CDR2 is SASEGT in the germline V gene. This CDR3 is CASMDGGKTPPLHF. The DNA of the CDR3 is TGTGCTAGCATGGACGGAGGGAAGACTCCACCCCTCCACTTT.

This clone is classed as medium-sized (0.01 to 0.1%). The V gene is TRBV19, the J gene TRBJ1-5; 7 bases agree with TRBD1. Germline CDR1 is LNHDA and CDR2 is SQIVND (reference sequence). CDR3 length: 14 residues. V was clipped by 4 bases and J by 6 bases; unmatched bases: 6. The CDR3 DNA reads TGTGCCAGTAGTAAAACAGGGGCAGGTCAGCCCCAGCATTTT. It translates to CASSKTGAGQPQHF.

This clone has only a few counts. The DNA for the CDR3 is TGTGCCAGCAGTGTGGGCAGGGGGAATTACAATGAGCAGTTCTTC. Amino acids: CASSVGRGNYNEQFF. The chain employs TRBV6-1 and TRBJ2-1, with TRBD1 matching over 7 bases. Germline CDR1 MNHNS, CDR2 SASEGT. V lost 4 bases, J lost 4 bases, and 7 bases stayed unmatched. This CDR3 has 15 amino acids.

The V gene is TRBV5-6, the J gene TRBJ2-5; 11 nucleotides align to TRBD1. Germline V gene data show CDR1 as SGHDT and CDR2 as YYEEEE. Losses at the gene ends were 4 bases for V and 3 bases for J; bases not matched to a gene: 5. This CDR3 is 15 amino acids long. The CDR3 bases are TGTGCCAGCAGCCAACCGGGACAGGGGGAAGAGACCCAGTACTTC. It yields the protein CASSQPGQGEETQYF.

This clone was found a few times. This chain joins TRBV20-1 and TRBJ2-7, with a tentative D call TRBD1 (6 bases). This CDR3 comprises 10 residues. Trimming stripped 6 bases from V and 5 bases from J, with 8 bases between. The germline CDR1 and CDR2 sequences are DFQATT and SNEGSKA (reference sequence). The CDR3 DNA sequence: TGCAGTGCAAACAGGGACGAGCAGTACTTC. This encodes CSANRDEQYF.

This clone was counted only a few times. The chain uses TRBV11-2 and TRBJ2-1, with TRBD2 identical over 15 bases. Germline CDR1 is SGHAT and CDR2 is FQNNGV. This CDR3 comprises 15 residues. V was clipped by 5 bases and J by 6 bases; unmatched bases: 2. The CDR3 nucleotides read TGTGCCAGCAGCCAGGGACTAGCGGGAGGCAATGAGCAGTTCTTC. Protein: CASSQGLAGGNEQFF.

This clone is large (0.1 to 1%) by share. The V and J genes are TRBV12-3 or TRBV12-4 and TRBJ2-7; D unresolved. This CDR3 spans 12 amino acids. Trimming stripped 3 bases from V and 3 bases from J, with 6 bases between. CDR3 region: CASSFDLYEQYF. In DNA, the CDR3 is TGTGCCAGCAGTTTCGACCTCTACGAGCAGTACTTC.

The chain recombines TRBV7-9 with TRBJ2-7; tentatively, D is TRBD1 (6 bases). V was trimmed by 5 bases and J by 0 bases, leaving 8 bases between them. CDR1 and CDR2 from the germline V gene are SEHNR and FQNEAQ (reference sequence). The CDR3 sequence is 13 residues long. CDR3 nucleotides: TGTGCCAGCAGCCCGGGACACTCCTACGAGCAGTACTTC. Amino acids: CASSPGHSYEQYF. The entire variable domain, with the rest obtained from reference TRBV7-9 and TRBJ2-7, is as follows: DTGVSQNPRHKITKRGQNVTFRCDPISEHNRLYWYRQTLGQGPEFLTYFQNEAQLEKSRLLSDRFSAERPKGSFSTLEIQRTEQGDSAMYLCASSPGHSYEQYFGPGTRLTVT.

DNA for the CDR3: TGTGCCACCGCAGGGGGGTTGAACGAGCAGTACTTC. Encoded protein: CATAGGLNEQYF. The chain is built from TRBV28 and TRBJ2-7; a possible D gene is TRBD1 (7 bases). The CDR3 consists of 12 residues. V was trimmed by 10 bases and J by 5 bases, leaving 15 bases between them. Per the germline V gene, CDR1 is MDHEN and CDR2 is SYDVKM.

With respect to this clone: Germline and junction disagree at one end, which may indicate a read error. This sequence joins TRBV2 and TRBJ1-1; 11 bases match TRBD1. The CDR3 runs to 15 residues. Germline V gene data show CDR1 as SNHLY and CDR2 as FYNNEI. The CDR3 DNA reads TGTGCCAGCAGAGGGGACAGGGGGGTAGGGACTGAATCTTTCTTT. This encodes CASRGDRGVGTESFF.

This clone was recorded a few times. The chain couples TRBV20-1 to TRBJ2-1; D may be TRBD2 (5 bases). The CDR3 covers 12 residues. CDR1 and CDR2 from the germline V gene are DFQATT and SNEGSKA (reference sequence). The germline V and J ends were trimmed by 5 bases and 7 bases, with 12 bases remaining between them. The CDR3 nucleotides read TGCAGTGCTCTTGGACTCCGTAATGAGCAGTTCTTC. Its protein product is CSALGLRNEQFF.

V gene TRBV6-1 combines with J gene TRBJ2-1; TRBD1 matches at 7 bases. V shed 4 bases and J 3 bases; nucleotides not matched to a gene: 6. This CDR3 has 15 amino acids. Germline V gene data show CDR1 as MNHNS and CDR2 as SASEGT. CDR3 sequence reads: CASSVWAGGYNEQFF. The CDR3 region has the DNA TGTGCCAGCAGTGTTTGGGCAGGGGGCTACAATGAGCAGTTCTTC.

This clone was seen only a few times. The CDR3 loop reads CASSLTASGGYNEQFF. As DNA, the CDR3 is TGTGCCAGCAGCCTTACCGCTAGCGGGGGTTACAATGAGCAGTTCTTC. This chain uses TRBV7-3 with TRBJ2-1; 10 bases are a match to TRBD2. V trimming: 5 bases; J trimming: 4 bases; junction bases outside the gene matches: 8. The CDR3 has 16 amino acids. Germline V gene data show CDR1 as SGHTA and CDR2 as FQGTGA.

This chain's CDR3 is CASSLYYGYTF. Here the CDR3 DNA reads TGTGCCAGCAGCTTGTACTATGGCTACACCTTC. The chain employs TRBV7-9 and TRBJ1-2; D is unclear. The germline V and J ends were trimmed by 3 bases and 3 bases, with 2 bases remaining between them. CDR3 length: 11 amino acids. Germline V gene data show CDR1 as SEHNR and CDR2 as FQNEAQ (reference sequence).

The rearrangement joins TRBV3-1 to TRBJ2-5; the match to TRBD2 covers 8 bases. Germline V gives CDR1 LGHDT, CDR2 YNNKEL (reference sequence). This CDR3 spans 11 amino acids. V dropped 4 bases and J dropped 14; count of bases not matched to a gene: 6. The CDR3 protein is CASSRPGLVYF. The CDR3 bases are TGTGCCAGCAGCCGACCGGGACTAGTTTACTTC.

Concerning this clone itself: This could be a read error, since a much larger clone is one nucleotide away. The chain recombines TRBV7-3 with TRBJ2-2; no clear D. There are 14 residues in the CDR3. CDR1 and CDR2 (germline): SGHTA, FQGTGA. Trimming removed 5 bases at V and 3 bases at J, with 10 bases between. CDR3 DNA: TGTGCCAGCAGCACCTACTCATACACCGGGGAGCTGTTTTTT. Translation gives CASSTYSYTGELFF.

The chain couples TRBV20-1 to TRBJ2-3, with D hard to call. CDR1 is DFQATT, CDR2 SNEGSKA, per germline (reference sequence). The CDR3 extends over 12 amino acids. With 3 bases removed from V and 2 bases from J, the gap between germline ends came to 6 bases. The DNA for the CDR3 is TGCAGTGCTAGGAAGGACACAGATACGCAGTATTTT. Translating it yields CSARKDTDTQYF.

This clone showed up just a few times. J is TRBJ2-7 and V is TRBV12-3 or TRBV12-4, with 8 bases fitting TRBD2. The CDR3 is made up of 15 amino acids. J was trimmed by 3 bases and V by 3 bases; bases with no gene match: 7. The CDR3 is CASSFVAGIFYEQYF. The CDR3 DNA sequence: TGTGCCAGCAGTTTTGTAGCGGGAATCTTCTACGAGCAGTACTTC.

This clone was seen ten or more times. As DNA, the CDR3 is TGTGCCAGCACCTCCGGCAGCTCCTACGAGCAGTACTTC. This codes for CASTSGSSYEQYF. This chain links TRBV6-1 with TRBJ2-7; D remains unclear. This CDR3 spans 13 amino acids. The V end lost 7 bases, the J end lost 0 bases, and 10 bases lay between the germline ends. Germline loops: CDR1 MNHNS, CDR2 SASEGT.

The gene calls are TRBV5-1 and TRBJ1-1; no firm D call. Deletions cut 0 bases from V and 3 bases from J, with 6 bases between. The germline gives CDR1 SGHRS, CDR2 YFSETQ. CDR3 length: 13 residues. CDR3 protein: CASSLAGYTEAFF. Here the CDR3 DNA reads TGCGCCAGCAGCTTGGCAGGATACACTGAAGCTTTCTTT.

This clone was observed a few times. Other DNA sequences from this sample encode an identical CDR3 as well. The chain links TRBV30 to TRBJ2-7; no definite D call. The CDR3 has 16 amino acids. The germline V gene encodes CDR1 GTSNPN and CDR2 SVGIG (reference sequence). V was shortened by 3 bases and J by 6 bases, with 24 bases between the two germline ends. CDR3 residues: CAWSLGHGWAASEQYF. For the CDR3, the DNA is TGTGCCTGGAGCCTAGGCCATGGGTGGGCGGCAAGCGAGCAGTACTTC. The variable domain in full, with the rest retrieved from reference TRBV30 and TRBJ2-7, is SQTIHQWPATLVQPVGSPLSLECTVEGTSNPNLYWYRQAAGRGLQLLFYSVGIGQISSEVPQNLSASRPQDRQFILSSKKLLLSDSGFYLCAWSLGHGWAASEQYFGPGTRLTVT.

This clone ranks as medium-sized. The V call is TRBV12-3 or TRBV12-4, the J call TRBJ2-1; TRBD2 matches at 7 bases. CDR3 length equals 15 residues. Trimming removed 1 base from V and 4 bases from J; junction bases left unmatched: 4. The CDR3 coding sequence is TGTGCCAGCAGTTTAGAGGCTAGCGGTTACAATGAGCAGTTCTTC. Translated: CASSLEASGYNEQFF.

This clone has more than one count but fewer than ten. The chain is built from TRBV6-2 or TRBV6-3 and TRBJ2-3; 9 bases align to TRBD2. Germline values: CDR1 MNHEY, CDR2 SVGEGT. The CDR3 has 14 amino acids. The J segment lost 5 bases and the V segment lost 4 bases, leaving 4 bases of the junction unmatched. The CDR3, as DNA: TGTGCCAGCAGTTGGGGACTAGCCGGAGATACGCAGTATTTT. Its translation: CASSWGLAGDTQYF.